A selection of T cell receptor beta chains follows, all from one sample in a study of human T cells and chemical hapten exposure. TCRdb called the RACE reads again in MiXCR, with one record for every CDR3 protein. The sample shows about 380,000 distinct CDR3 sequences, 5.1% of them seen only once. The material sequenced was whole blood, taken in connection with sensitization to the hapten diphenylcyclopropenone (DPC). Receptors originate from a woman in her forties or fifties with alopecia areata. Some clones in this sample may be carry-over from other donors' samples. The CDR3 runs from the conserved cysteine through the conserved F or W. D genes are given only for firm matches. Only some rows state a clone size, as once, few, many or a class for expanded clones.

many	TRBJ1-4	TRBD1	TRBV20-1	TGCAGTGCCCCCGGACAGGGGGCGAATAAGATCGAACTGTTTTTT	CSAPGQGANKIELFF
NA	TRBJ2-4	NA	TRBV5-1	TGCGCCAGCAGCTTGGAGGGGGGAAGAGCCAAAAACATTCAGTACTTC	CASSLEGGRAKNIQYF
many	TRBJ2-7	NA	TRBV20-1	TGCAGTGCTACCGACAGCCCGGTCTACGAGCAGTACTTC	CSATDSPVYEQYF
many	TRBJ2-1	NA	TRBV5-5	TGTGCCGGTCCGAAGGATTTATACAATGAGCAGTTCTTC	CAGPKDLYNEQFF
few	TRBJ2-2	NA	TRBV25-1	TGTGCCAGCCAACGGACATCTCCGAACACCGGGGAGCTGTTTTTT	CASQRTSPNTGELFF
NA	TRBJ2-1	NA	TRBV24-1	TGTGCCACCTATCCCCCCCAGGCCCACAATGAGCAGTTCTTC	CATYPPQAHNEQFF
NA	TRBJ1-6	NA	TRBV15	TGTGCCACCAGCAGAGTAGAGGGGGGGCGCCGGGAATCACCCCTCCACTTT	CATSRVEGGRRESPLHF
many	TRBJ2-1	NA	TRBV7-6	TGTGCCAGCAGCTCCTCAGCGGACAGAATATCCTACAATGAGCAGTTCTTC	CASSSSADRISYNEQFF
NA	TRBJ1-1	NA	TRBV29-1	TGCAGCGTTTCCAACAGGGAAGGGAGCACTGAAGCTTTCTTT	CSVSNREGSTEAFF
many	TRBJ2-5	TRBD2	TRBV2	TGTGCCAGCAGCGAGGGACTAGCGGTGGCAGAGACCCAGTACTTC	CASSEGLAVAETQYF
many	TRBJ1-6	NA	TRBV11-2	TGTGCCAGCAGCTTAGGCGGGGCGTGGGATAATTCACCCCTCCACTTT	CASSLGGAWDNSPLHF
many	TRBJ2-3	NA	TRBV10-3	TGTGCCATCGAGGGGATGACAGATACGCAGTATTTT	CAIEGMTDTQYF
few	TRBJ2-5	TRBD2	TRBV4-1	TGCGCCAGCAGCCACGGACTAGCGGGGGAAGAGACCCAGTACTTC	CASSHGLAGEETQYF
few	TRBJ2-1	TRBD2	TRBV12-3/TRBV12-4	TGTGCCAGCAGGCGCGGGGGGGCTAATGAGCAGTTCTTC	CASRRGGANEQFF
many	TRBJ2-2	NA	TRBV7-9	TGTGCCAGCAGTAGAGCTGGGCCAGATACCGGGGAGCTGTTTTTT	CASSRAGPDTGELFF
once	TRBJ2-3	TRBD2	TRBV10-1	TGCGCCAGCAACGACGGGAGGAGCGATACGCAGTATTTT	CASNDGRSDTQYF
NA	TRBJ2-1	NA	TRBV2	TGTGCCAGCCCGTCCCCCCGACGTAACAATGAGCAGTTCTTC	CASPSPRRNNEQFF
many	TRBJ2-1	NA	TRBV12-5	TGTGCTAGTGGTTTGAATTTGGGCCTGAGCTCCTACAATGAGCAGTTCTTC	CASGLNLGLSSYNEQFF
NA	TRBJ2-3	NA	TRBV7-9	TGTGCCAGCATCTTAGACCCAGATACGCAGTATTTT	CASILDPDTQYF
few	TRBJ2-7	TRBD1	TRBV18	TGTGCCAGCTCATCCCCGGGACAGGCTATCTCCTACGAGCAGTACTTC	CASSSPGQAISYEQYF
NA	TRBJ2-7	TRBD1	TRBV7-9	TGTGCCAGCAGCTCCCAGGACAGGGGAGAGCAGTACTTC	CASSSQDRGEQYF
NA	TRBJ2-7	TRBD2	TRBV5-4	TGTGCCAGCAGCCCCGGACTAGTCTTATACGAGCAGTACTTC	CASSPGLVLYEQYF
NA	TRBJ2-1	NA	TRBV20-1	TGCAGTGCTAGGATGCAACAGACCTACAATGAGCAGTTCTTC	CSARMQQTYNEQFF
few	TRBJ1-1	TRBD1	TRBV20-1	TGCAGTGCTTTTAGACAGGGCGGGACTGAAGCTTTCTTT	CSAFRQGGTEAFF
many	TRBJ2-1	NA	TRBV30	TGTGCCTGGAGTGCCGAAACCCTTCAGGGAACCCCGAGGCAGTTCTTC	CAWSAETLQGTPRQFF
NA	TRBJ1-1	NA	TRBV4-1	TGCGCCAGCAGCCAGCCACAGGGAAGGGATACTGAAGCTTTCTTT	CASSQPQGRDTEAFF
many	TRBJ2-3	NA	TRBV24-1	TGTGCCACCAGTGATTCTACTGGGGGCCCCGCAGATACGCAGTATTTT	CATSDSTGGPADTQYF
NA	TRBJ2-5	NA	TRBV5-1	TGCGCCAGCAGCTCCGGGACGCCTACCCAAGAGACCCAGTACTTC	CASSSGTPTQETQYF
few	TRBJ1-3	NA	TRBV4-2	TGTGCCAGCAGCCCGGTGGAGGGAAACACCATATATTTT	CASSPVEGNTIYF
many	TRBJ2-1	NA	TRBV12-3/TRBV12-4	TGTGCCAGCAGTTTAGCGCGAGATGAGCAGTTCTTC	CASSLARDEQFF
NA	TRBJ1-2	NA	TRBV30	TGTGCCTGGAGTATCAATAACAGGGTTGCTAACTATGGCTACACCTTC	CAWSINNRVANYGYTF
few	TRBJ1-4	TRBD1	TRBV7-9	TGTGCCAGCAGCCCCTCGAGACAGGGGAATGAAAAACTGTTTTTT	CASSPSRQGNEKLFF
NA	TRBJ1-4	NA	TRBV2	TGTGCCAGCAGGCCAACAGGGAACCCTAATGAAAAACTGTTTTTT	CASRPTGNPNEKLFF
few	TRBJ1-1	TRBD1	TRBV20-1	TGCAGTGCTACGCCGGGACAGGGGGCGCGCACCACTGAAGCTTTCTTT	CSATPGQGARTTEAFF
many	TRBJ2-7	TRBD2	TRBV20-1	TGCAGTGCTGGACTAGCGGGCAGCTCCTACGAGCAGTACTTC	CSAGLAGSSYEQYF
many	TRBJ2-3	TRBD2	TRBV10-3	TGTGCCATCAGTGAGTCGCTAGCGGGGAGCACAGATACGCAGTATTTT	CAISESLAGSTDTQYF